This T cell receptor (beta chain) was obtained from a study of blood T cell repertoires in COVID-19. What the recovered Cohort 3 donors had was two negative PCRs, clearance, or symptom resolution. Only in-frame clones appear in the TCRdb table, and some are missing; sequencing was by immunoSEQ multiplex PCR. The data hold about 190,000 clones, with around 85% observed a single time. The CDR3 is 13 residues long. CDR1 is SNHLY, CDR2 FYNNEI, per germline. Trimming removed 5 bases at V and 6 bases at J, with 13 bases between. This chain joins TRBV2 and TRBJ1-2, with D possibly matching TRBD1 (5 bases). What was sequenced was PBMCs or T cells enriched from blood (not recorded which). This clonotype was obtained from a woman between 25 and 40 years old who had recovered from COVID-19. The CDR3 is CASSRSRVDGYTF. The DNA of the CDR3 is TGTGCCAGCAGTAGGAGCAGGGTAGATGGCTACACCTTC.